This entry lists 26 T cell receptor beta chains sequenced from one sample in a study of cytomegalovirus exposure and HLA in healthy donors. Generated by immunoSEQ multiplex PCR, the TCRdb table keeps only in-frame clones and is missing some. The table includes 82,000 or so clones, about 92% detected once. The sample was PBMCs. These receptors all stem from a man between 18 and 35 years old in good health and CMV-seronegative.

V is TRBV7-2 and J is TRBJ1-1; TRBD1 matches 7 bases. Trimming at V came to 5 bases and at J to 0 bases, leaving 3 bases not matched to a gene. Germline V lookup: CDR1 SGHTA, CDR2 FQGNSA. This CDR3 comprises 14 residues. The CDR3 sequence: CASSQGQLNTEAFF. CDR3 nucleotides: TGTGCCAGCAGCCAGGGACAGCTGAACACTGAAGCTTTCTTT.

The genes are TRBV30 and TRBJ1-4; TRBD1 is a possible D gene (6 bases). CDR3 length: 14 residues. Trimming left V 0 bases short and J 8 bases short, with 13 bases between. CDR1 GTSNPN and CDR2 SVGIG come from the germline V gene (reference sequence). The CDR3 DNA reads as TGTGCCTGGAGTGTAGGGGGGGCTGGAGAAAAACTGTTTTTT. Translation: CAWSVGGAGEKLFF. The full variable domain, with the rest looked up from reference TRBV30 and TRBJ1-4, is SQTIHQWPATLVQPVGSPLSLECTVEGTSNPNLYWYRQAAGRGLQLLFYSVGIGQISSEVPQNLSASRPQDRQFILSSKKLLLSDSGFYLCAWSVGGAGEKLFFGSGTQLSVL.

The rearrangement uses TRBV28 and TRBJ2-1; D perhaps matches TRBD1 (8 bases). Trimming took off 7 bases at V and 1 base at J, with 14 bases between the two ends. CDR1 is MDHEN, CDR2 SYDVKM, per germline. This CDR3 contains 15 residues. The CDR3 reads CASIRGRGSYNEQFF. CDR3 sequence (DNA): TGTGCCAGCATCAGGGGGCGGGGGTCCTACAATGAGCAGTTCTTC.

The chain uses TRBV6-1 and TRBJ2-4; D unclear. The V gene's germline CDR1 is MNHNS and CDR2 SASEGT. The V gene lost 7 bases and the J gene lost 6 bases, with 19 bases spanning the gap. The CDR3 length is 15 residues. As DNA, the CDR3 is TGTGCCAGCAATGGTCCTAGAATTGAGAGAAACATTCAGTACTTC. Encoded protein: CASNGPRIERNIQYF.

This rearrangement joins TRBV5-1 to TRBJ2-7; no firm D call. Germline V gene lookup returns CDR1 SGHRS and CDR2 YFSETQ. Trimming removed 0 bases at V and 3 bases at J, with 4 bases between. CDR3 length: 12 residues. CDR3 bases: TGCGCCAGCAGCTTGGAGAGCTACGAGCAGTACTTC. This encodes CASSLESYEQYF.

The chain employs TRBV21-1 and TRBJ1-5; the tabulated D call, TRBD1, remains unverified against the DNA. TRBV21-1 is listed as a pseudogene. This CDR3 has 15 amino acids. The DNA for the CDR3 is TGTGCCAGCAGTCCGGGACAGGCCGGAAGTCAGCCCCAGCATTTT. It specifies CASSPGQAGSQPQHF.

J is TRBJ1-1 and V is TRBV28; 8 bases are shared with TRBD1. Germline V CDR1 and CDR2: MDHEN, SYDVKM. The CDR3 has 14 residues. Trimming removed 2 bases from V and 3 bases from J; junction bases left unmatched: 2. CDR3 sequence reads: CASSLPGGYTEAFF. The CDR3 region has the DNA TGTGCCAGCAGTTTACCAGGGGGCTACACTGAAGCTTTCTTT.

The count of this clone is one. The V gene is TRBV2, the J gene TRBJ1-4, with TRBD1 matching over 8 bases. Germline values: CDR1 SNHLY, CDR2 FYNNEI. The CDR3 consists of 12 residues. Trimming at V came to 5 bases and at J to 11 bases, leaving 4 bases not matched to a gene. The CDR3 DNA reads TGTGCCAGCAGTTACACAGGGGGGAAACTGTTTTTT. Its translation: CASSYTGGKLFF.

The rearrangement links TRBV18 to TRBJ1-2; possibly TRBD1 for D (6 bases). This CDR3 has 12 residues. V lost 4 bases and J lost 7, with 10 bases in between. Germline loops: CDR1 KGHSH, CDR2 LQKENI. The CDR3: CASSLTGTGYTF. The CDR3 coding sequence is TGTGCCAGCTCACTTACAGGGACTGGCTACACCTTC.

The chain carries TRBV2 and TRBJ1-4, with 9 positions matching TRBD1. This CDR3 has 14 residues. Germline loops: CDR1 SNHLY, CDR2 FYNNEI. Germline trimming cut 9 bases from V and 8 bases from J; bases unmatched to any gene: 10. The CDR3 region is CASYLDRGDEKLFF. The DNA of the CDR3 is TGTGCCAGTTACCTAGACAGGGGGGACGAAAAACTGTTTTTT.

V is TRBV6-5 and J is TRBJ1-5; D is ambiguous. The CDR3 runs to 13 residues. Germline CDR1 reads MNHEY; CDR2 reads SVGAGI. Deletions cut 6 bases from V and 6 bases from J, with 12 bases between. This CDR3 reads CASSQTTRQPQHF. For the CDR3, the DNA is TGTGCCAGCAGCCAAACGACTCGTCAGCCCCAGCATTTT.

V and J are TRBV7-9 and TRBJ2-7; D gene ambiguous. Germline values: CDR1 SEHNR, CDR2 FQNEAQ (reference sequence). This CDR3 region has 12 residues. V was trimmed by 4 bases and J by 4 bases, leaving 8 bases between them. This CDR3 reads CASSSAAYEQYF. Here the CDR3 DNA reads TGTGCCAGCAGCTCGGCGGCGTACGAGCAGTACTTC.

The chain recombines TRBV9 with TRBJ2-3, with a possible D match to TRBD2 (6 bases). CDR3 size: 15 residues. Trimming shortened V by 6 bases and J by 3 bases, and 17 bases separated the two germline ends. Per the germline V gene, CDR1 is SGDLS and CDR2 is YYNGEE. The CDR3 here is CASNERELVTDTQYF. The DNA of the CDR3 is TGTGCCAGCAACGAACGGGAGTTGGTTACAGATACGCAGTATTTT.

The chain joins TRBV5-6 to TRBJ1-2; D uncertain. Germline V gene data show CDR1 as SGHDT and CDR2 as YYEEEE. The CDR3 consists of 16 residues. Between the trimmed V and J ends, which lost 1 base and 2 bases, there was a span of 15 bases. CDR3 loop: CASSLKVYTGNYGYTF. CDR3 DNA: TGTGCCAGCAGCTTGAAGGTTTATACCGGGAACTATGGCTACACCTTC. Full variable domain (rest looked up from reference TRBV5-6 and TRBJ1-2): DAGVTQSPTHLIKTRGQQVTLRCSPKSGHDTVSWYQQALGQGPQFIFQYYEEEERQRGNFPDRFSGHQFPNYSSELNVNALLLGDSALYLCASSLKVYTGNYGYTFGSGTRLTVV.

The J gene is TRBJ2-7, the V gene TRBV30; TRBD2 is a possible D gene (5 bases). The CDR3 extends over 14 amino acids. The V end lost 4 bases, the J end lost 0 bases, and 13 bases lay between the germline ends. Germline V CDR1 and CDR2: GTSNPN, SVGIG (reference sequence). CDR3 sequence reads: CAWTNGGDSYEQYF. CDR3 DNA sequence: TGTGCCTGGACCAATGGAGGAGACTCCTACGAGCAGTACTTC.

The CDR3 region has the DNA TGTGCCAGTACTTCTCGGACAGAGTTCAATCAGCCCCAGCATTTT. It codes for CASTSRTEFNQPQHF. The chain recombines TRBV19 with TRBJ1-5; D perhaps matches TRBD1 (6 bases). Trimming took off 7 bases at V and 3 bases at J, with 16 bases between the two ends. This CDR3 comprises 15 residues. CDR1 LNHDA and CDR2 SQIVND come from the germline V gene (reference sequence).

This clone has just one count. The CDR3 loop reads CASNFGANQPQHF. The CDR3 nucleotides read TGTGCCAGCAATTTTGGGGCGAATCAGCCCCAGCATTTT. The chain employs TRBV2 and TRBJ1-5, with D tentatively TRBD1 (5 bases). V gave up 7 bases and J gave up 4 bases, with 11 bases separating them. This CDR3 comprises 13 residues. Germline CDR1 SNHLY, CDR2 FYNNEI.

The CDR3 DNA follows: TGTGCCAGCAGCCACGGGACAGGGGAAGGGGAGCAGTACTTC. It is translated as CASSHGTGEGEQYF. The genes are TRBV7-6 and TRBJ2-7; 10 bases are a match to TRBD1. The CDR3 covers 14 residues. V shed 5 bases, J shed 7 bases, and the junction held 8 bases outside the gene matches. CDR1 is SGHVS, CDR2 FNYEAQ, per germline.

The chain is built from TRBV5-1 and TRBJ1-2; perhaps TRBD1 as D (6 bases). With 0 bases removed from V and 6 bases from J, the gap between germline ends came to 9 bases. The CDR3 sequence is 13 residues long. CDR1 and CDR2 from the germline V gene are SGHRS and YFSETQ. CDR3: CASSLAQGDGYTF. In DNA, the CDR3 is TGCGCCAGCAGCTTGGCACAGGGTGATGGCTACACCTTC. Drawing the rest from reference TRBV5-1 and TRBJ1-2, the complete variable domain is KAGVTQTPRYLIKTRGQQVTLSCSPISGHRSVSWYQQTPGQGLQFLFEYFSETQRNKGNFPGRFSGRQFSNSRSEMNVSTLELGDSALYLCASSLAQGDGYTFGSGTRLTVV.

The J gene is TRBJ1-3, the V gene TRBV5-1; D perhaps matches TRBD1 (6 bases). Germline V gives CDR1 SGHRS, CDR2 YFSETQ. V lost 2 bases to trimming and J lost 4 bases, with 13 bases between them. This CDR3 is built from 15 residues. The DNA of the CDR3 is TGCGCCAGCAGCTTACAGGGATCATCCGGAAACACCATATATTTT. Protein sequence: CASSLQGSSGNTIYF. The variable domain in full, completed from reference TRBV5-1 and TRBJ1-3, reads KAGVTQTPRYLIKTRGQQVTLSCSPISGHRSVSWYQQTPGQGLQFLFEYFSETQRNKGNFPGRFSGRQFSNSRSEMNVSTLELGDSALYLCASSLQGSSGNTIYFGEGSWLTVV.

This clone has a single count. The rearrangement joins TRBV6-5 to TRBJ1-2; 7 bases line up with TRBD1. V was pared by 6 bases and J by 8 bases, with 9 bases of the junction left unmatched. CDR3 length: 13 residues. Germline CDR1 MNHEY, CDR2 SVGAGI. The CDR3 DNA reads as TGTGCCAGCAGGAACCCGACAGGGAGGGGCTACACCTTC. Its protein is CASRNPTGRGYTF.

J is TRBJ1-5 and V is TRBV6-1; D is undetermined. V was pared by 2 bases and J by 3 bases, with 11 bases between. CDR1 is MNHNS, CDR2 SASEGT, per germline. The CDR3 consists of 15 residues. CDR3 loop: CASSESPGFNQPQHF. The CDR3 bases are TGTGCCAGCAGTGAATCACCGGGGTTCAATCAGCCCCAGCATTTT.

CDR3 in DNA: TGTGCCAGCAACTCAGGTCTAGCGGGGCCCTACGAGCAGTACTTC. The encoded protein is CASNSGLAGPYEQYF. The genes are TRBV2 and TRBJ2-7; 9 bases align to TRBD2. CDR1 is SNHLY, CDR2 FYNNEI, per germline. V shed 7 bases and J 2 bases; nucleotides not matched to a gene: 9. This CDR3 comprises 15 residues.

The CDR3 loop reads CASRRPWGHHSGNTIYF. CDR3 DNA sequence: TGCGCCAGCAGGCGACCATGGGGACACCACTCTGGAAACACCATATATTTT. V usage is TRBV23-1 and J usage is TRBJ1-3; TRBD1 might be the D (6 bases). TRBV23-1 is an ORF, and what it does is uncertain. This CDR3 is built from 17 residues. V shed 6 bases and J shed 0 bases, with 18 bases lying between them.

The chain combines TRBV11-1 with TRBJ2-3; 8 bases align to TRBD1. Germline CDR1 and CDR2: SGHAT and FQDESV (reference sequence). Losses at the gene ends were 1 base for V and 3 bases for J; bases not matched to a gene: 12. The CDR3 is made up of 18 amino acids. The CDR3 nucleotides are TGTGCCAGCAGCTTAGAGCGGTCGGGGACAGGAACGACAGATACGCAGTATTTT. It encodes CASSLERSGTGTTDTQYF.

CDR3 loop: CASSQDLAGVFIAKNIQYF. CDR3 in DNA: TGTGCCAGCAGCCAAGATCTAGCGGGAGTATTCATAGCCAAAAACATTCAGTACTTC. V gene TRBV4-2 combines with J gene TRBJ2-4; 10 nucleotides agree with TRBD2. Germline V lookup: CDR1 LGHNA, CDR2 YNFKEQ. The CDR3 contains 19 residues. Trimming removed 0 bases from V and 0 bases from J; junction bases left unmatched: 8.